The present entry profiles one T cell receptor beta chain with its context. These data come from a study of Graves' ophthalmopathy and Graves' hyperthyroidism. The study amplified TCR beta CDR3 regions using RNA transcripts. RT-PCR in the first round used HTBI primers; a second-round multiplex PCR followed. MiXCR, run by TCRdb on the multiplex PCR reads, gives a single entry per CDR3 protein. The sample contains hundreds of thousands of distinct CDR3 sequences, approximately 42% of which appear only once. V was clipped by 5 bases and J by 1 base; unmatched bases: 9. CDR1 is SGHTA, CDR2 FQGNSA, per germline. This CDR3 is built from 17 residues.

The sequence was obtained from an adult man with Graves' ophthalmopathy. The chain uses TRBV7-2 and TRBJ2-2, with 8 bases matching TRBD1. The specimen was peripheral blood. CDR3 in amino acids: CASSDRGAPGNTGELFF. The CDR3, as DNA: TGTGCCAGCAGCGACAGGGGCGCACCGGGGAACACCGGGGAGCTGTTTTTT.